The entry that follows covers one T cell receptor (beta chain) sequence. Its antigen is undetermined. Assay: immunoSEQ multiplex PCR; the TCRdb copy retains only in-frame clones and omits some. The sample lists 30,000 to 45,000 clones; around 90% were seen once. This CDR3 is 14 amino acids long. V lost 3 bases and J 8 bases, leaving 13 bases between the germline ends. CDR1 is MGHRA and CDR2 is YSYEKL in the germline V gene. The record originates from a study of T cells in narcolepsy. Study findings and constraints: Reportedly, autoreactive clonotypes were serially detected in patients' blood but not controls'. HCRT-specific and TRIB2-specific autoreactive clonotypes appeared among same-patient CSF and blood CD4+ clonotypes.

This TCR was recovered from a human donor with narcolepsy. The sequenced sample was CD45RA- memory CD4+ T cells from PBMCs. The gene calls are TRBV4-1 and TRBJ1-4; TRBD1 is a possible D gene (5 bases). CDR3 residues: CASSHTGTREKLFF. The CDR3 DNA follows: TGCGCCAGCAGCCACACCGGGACGAGGGAAAAACTGTTTTTT.